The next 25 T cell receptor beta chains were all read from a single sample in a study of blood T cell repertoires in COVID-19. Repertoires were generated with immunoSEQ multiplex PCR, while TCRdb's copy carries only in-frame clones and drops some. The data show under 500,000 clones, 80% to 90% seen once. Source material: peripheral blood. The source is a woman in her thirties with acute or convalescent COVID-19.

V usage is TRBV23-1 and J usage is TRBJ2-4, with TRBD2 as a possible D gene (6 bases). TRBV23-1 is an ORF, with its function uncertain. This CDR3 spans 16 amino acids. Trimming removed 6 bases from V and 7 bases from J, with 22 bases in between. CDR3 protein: CASRDRGASGPNIQYF. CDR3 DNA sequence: TGCGCCAGCAGAGACCGCGGGGCGTCGGGTCCGAACATTCAGTACTTC.

CDR3 coding DNA: TGCGCCAGCAGCTTGGAAGGGGCTAACTATGGCTACACCTTC. It translates to CASSLEGANYGYTF. The chain has TRBV5-1 and TRBJ1-2, with D tentatively TRBD1 (5 bases). The CDR3 loop spans 14 amino acids. Per the germline V gene, CDR1 is SGHRS and CDR2 is YFSETQ. Trimming shortened V by 0 bases and J by 0 bases, and 6 bases separated the two germline ends.

CDR3 nucleotide sequence: TGCGCCAGCAGCCGGGACAACAGCGGTGAAGCTTTCTTT. As protein: CASSRDNSGEAFF. This sequence joins TRBV5-1 and TRBJ1-1; maybe TRBD1 (6 bases). The CDR3 is 13 residues long. The V gene lost 4 bases and the J gene lost 7 bases, with 14 bases spanning the gap. In germline, CDR1 is SGHRS, CDR2 YFSETQ.

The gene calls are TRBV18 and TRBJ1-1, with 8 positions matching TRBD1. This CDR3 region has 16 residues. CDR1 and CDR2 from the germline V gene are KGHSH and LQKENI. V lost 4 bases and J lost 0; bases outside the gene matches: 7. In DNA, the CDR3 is TGTGCCAGCTCACTCGGACAGGGCCTAATGAACACTGAAGCTTTCTTT. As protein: CASSLGQGLMNTEAFF.

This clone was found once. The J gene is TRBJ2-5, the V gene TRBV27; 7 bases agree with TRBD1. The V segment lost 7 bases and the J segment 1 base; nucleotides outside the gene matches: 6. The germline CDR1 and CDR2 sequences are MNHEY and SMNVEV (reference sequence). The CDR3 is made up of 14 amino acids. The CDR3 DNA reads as TGTGCCAGCACCTCAGGGGGTCGCCAAGAGACCCAGTACTTC. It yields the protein CASTSGGRQETQYF.

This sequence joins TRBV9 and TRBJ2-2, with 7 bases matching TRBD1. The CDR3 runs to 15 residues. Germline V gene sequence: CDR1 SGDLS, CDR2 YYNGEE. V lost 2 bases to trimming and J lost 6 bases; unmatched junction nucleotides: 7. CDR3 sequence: CASSVLTGAAGELFF. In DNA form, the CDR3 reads TGTGCCAGCAGCGTTTTAACAGGGGCTGCCGGGGAGCTGTTTTTT.

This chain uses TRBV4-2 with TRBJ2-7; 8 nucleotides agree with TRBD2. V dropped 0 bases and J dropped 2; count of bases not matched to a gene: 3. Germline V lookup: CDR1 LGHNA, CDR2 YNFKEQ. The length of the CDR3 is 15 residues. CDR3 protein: CASSQDLGLAYEQYF. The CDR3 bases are TGTGCCAGCAGCCAAGACCTGGGACTAGCCTACGAGCAGTACTTC.

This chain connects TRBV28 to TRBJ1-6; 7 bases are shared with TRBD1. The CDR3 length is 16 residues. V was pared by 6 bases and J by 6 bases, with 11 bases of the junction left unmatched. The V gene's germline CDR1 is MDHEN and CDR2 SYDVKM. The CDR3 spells CASRGPGTEINSPLHF. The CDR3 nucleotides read TGTGCCAGCAGAGGCCCCGGGACAGAAATTAATTCACCCCTCCACTTT.

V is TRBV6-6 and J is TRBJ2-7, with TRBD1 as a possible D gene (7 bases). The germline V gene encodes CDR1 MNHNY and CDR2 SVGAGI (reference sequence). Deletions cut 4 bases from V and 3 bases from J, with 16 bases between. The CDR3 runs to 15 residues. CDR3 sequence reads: CASSLRWRDSYEQYF. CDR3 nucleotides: TGTGCCAGCAGTTTACGTTGGAGGGACAGCTACGAGCAGTACTTC.

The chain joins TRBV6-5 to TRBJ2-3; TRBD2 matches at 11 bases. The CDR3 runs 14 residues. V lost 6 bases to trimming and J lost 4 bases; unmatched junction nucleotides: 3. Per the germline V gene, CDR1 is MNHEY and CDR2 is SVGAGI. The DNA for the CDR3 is TGTGCCAGCAGAACTAGCGGGGGCGCAGATACGCAGTATTTT. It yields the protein CASRTSGGADTQYF.

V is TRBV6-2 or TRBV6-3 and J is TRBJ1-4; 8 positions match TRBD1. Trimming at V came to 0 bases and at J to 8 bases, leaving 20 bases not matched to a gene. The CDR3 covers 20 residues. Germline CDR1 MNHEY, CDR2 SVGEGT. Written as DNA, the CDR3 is TGTGCCAGCAGTTACTCGCCTGGTGGGTTTGAAGACCGGGACAGGGAAAAACTGTTTTTT. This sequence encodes CASSYSPGGFEDRDREKLFF.

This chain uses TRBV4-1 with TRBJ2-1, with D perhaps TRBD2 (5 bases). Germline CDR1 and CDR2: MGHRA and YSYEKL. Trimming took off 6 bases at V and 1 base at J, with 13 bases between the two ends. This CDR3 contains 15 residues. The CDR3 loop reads CASSNTPGSYNEQFF. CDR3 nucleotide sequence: TGCGCCAGCAGTAACACTCCGGGGTCCTACAATGAGCAGTTCTTC.

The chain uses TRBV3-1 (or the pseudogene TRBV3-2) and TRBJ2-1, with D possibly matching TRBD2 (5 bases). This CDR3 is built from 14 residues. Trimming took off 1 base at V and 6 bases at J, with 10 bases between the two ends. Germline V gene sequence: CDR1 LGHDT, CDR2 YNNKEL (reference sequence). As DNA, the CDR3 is TGTGCCAGCAGCCAAGGACTAACGACCAATGAGCAGTTCTTC. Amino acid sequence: CASSQGLTTNEQFF.

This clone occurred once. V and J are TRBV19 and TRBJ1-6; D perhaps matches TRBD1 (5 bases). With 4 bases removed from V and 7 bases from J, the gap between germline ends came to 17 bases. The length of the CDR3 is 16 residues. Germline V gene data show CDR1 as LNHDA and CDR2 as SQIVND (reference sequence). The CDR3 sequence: CASSRTRDSSNSPLHF. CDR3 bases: TGTGCCAGTAGTAGGACCCGAGACAGCTCAAATTCACCCCTCCACTTT.

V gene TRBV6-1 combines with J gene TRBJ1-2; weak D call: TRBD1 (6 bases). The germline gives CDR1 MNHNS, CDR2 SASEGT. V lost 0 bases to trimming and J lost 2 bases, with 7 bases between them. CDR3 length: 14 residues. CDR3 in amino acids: CASSEAQGNYGYTF. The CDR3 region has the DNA TGTGCCAGCAGTGAAGCTCAGGGGAACTATGGCTACACCTTC.

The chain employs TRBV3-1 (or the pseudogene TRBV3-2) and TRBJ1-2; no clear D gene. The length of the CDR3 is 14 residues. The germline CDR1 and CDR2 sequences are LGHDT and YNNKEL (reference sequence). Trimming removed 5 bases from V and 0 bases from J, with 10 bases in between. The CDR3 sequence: CASSSTASNYGYTF. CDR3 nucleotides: TGTGCCAGCAGCTCCACAGCCTCTAACTATGGCTACACCTTC.

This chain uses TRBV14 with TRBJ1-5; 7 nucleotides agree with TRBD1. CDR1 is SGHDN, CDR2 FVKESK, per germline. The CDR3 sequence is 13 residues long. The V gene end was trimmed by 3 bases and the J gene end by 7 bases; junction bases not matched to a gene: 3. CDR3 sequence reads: CASSQAQGQPQHF. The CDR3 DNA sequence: TGTGCCAGCAGCCAGGCACAGGGGCAGCCCCAGCATTTT.

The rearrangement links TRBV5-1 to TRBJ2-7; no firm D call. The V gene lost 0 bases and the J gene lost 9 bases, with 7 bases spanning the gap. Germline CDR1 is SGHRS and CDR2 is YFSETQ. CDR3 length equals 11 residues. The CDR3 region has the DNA TGCGCCAGCAGCTTGGGGGCCATGCAGTACTTC. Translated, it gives CASSLGAMQYF.

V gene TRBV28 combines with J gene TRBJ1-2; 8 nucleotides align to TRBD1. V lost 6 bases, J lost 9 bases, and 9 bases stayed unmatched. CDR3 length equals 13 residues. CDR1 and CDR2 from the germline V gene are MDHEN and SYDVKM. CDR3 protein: CASSSTGAGSYTF. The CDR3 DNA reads TGTGCCAGCAGCTCGACAGGGGCCGGTAGCTACACCTTC.

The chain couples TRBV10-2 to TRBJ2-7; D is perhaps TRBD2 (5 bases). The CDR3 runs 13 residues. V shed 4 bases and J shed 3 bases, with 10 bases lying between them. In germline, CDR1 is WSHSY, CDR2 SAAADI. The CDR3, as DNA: TGCGCCAGCAGTGCGGGAAGAGGCTACGAGCAGTACTTC. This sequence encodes CASSAGRGYEQYF.

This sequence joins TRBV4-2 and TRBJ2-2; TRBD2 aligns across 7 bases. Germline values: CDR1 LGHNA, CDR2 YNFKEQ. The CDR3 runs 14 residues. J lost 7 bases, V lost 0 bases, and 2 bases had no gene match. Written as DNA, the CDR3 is TGTGCCAGCAGCCAAGATCGGGAGGTCGGGGAGCTGTTTTTT. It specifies CASSQDREVGELFF.

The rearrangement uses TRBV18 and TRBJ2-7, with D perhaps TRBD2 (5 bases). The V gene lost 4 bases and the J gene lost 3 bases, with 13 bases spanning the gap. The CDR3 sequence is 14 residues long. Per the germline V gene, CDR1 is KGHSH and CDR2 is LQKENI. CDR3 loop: CASSLTRGGYEQYF. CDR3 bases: TGTGCCAGCTCACTGACCCGCGGAGGCTACGAGCAGTACTTC.

The CDR3: CASSLALADNYGYTF. In nucleotides, the CDR3 is TGCGCCAGCAGCTTGGCCTTGGCTGATAACTATGGCTACACCTTC. The V gene is TRBV5-1, the J gene TRBJ1-2; no firm D call. The germline CDR1 and CDR2 sequences are SGHRS and YFSETQ. The CDR3 extends over 15 amino acids. V lost 0 bases to trimming and J lost 1 base, with 10 bases between them.

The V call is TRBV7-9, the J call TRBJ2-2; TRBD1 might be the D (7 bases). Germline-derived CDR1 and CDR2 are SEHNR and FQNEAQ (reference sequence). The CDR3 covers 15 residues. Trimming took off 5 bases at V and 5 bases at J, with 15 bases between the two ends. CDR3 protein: CASSNRAGGTGELFF. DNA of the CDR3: TGTGCCAGCAGCAACCGGGCAGGGGGGACCGGGGAGCTGTTTTTT.

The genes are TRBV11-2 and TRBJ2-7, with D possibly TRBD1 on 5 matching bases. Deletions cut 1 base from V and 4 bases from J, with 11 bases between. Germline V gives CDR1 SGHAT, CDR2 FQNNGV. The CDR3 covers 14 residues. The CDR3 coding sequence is TGTGCCAGCAGCTTAGGGACACAGGTGTACGAGCAGTACTTC. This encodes CASSLGTQVYEQYF.